The next 23 T cell receptor beta chains were all read from a single sample in a study of cytomegalovirus exposure and HLA in healthy donors (dated by TCRdb to 2016 to 2017). The library was prepared using the immunoSEQ multiplex PCR assay. The immuneACCESS repertoire file appears here via TCRdb, limited to in-frame rearrangements. These files lack a portion of the clones; in checked studies, under half of the deficit traces to unresolved V genes, and the cause of the others is not known. This sample is represented by 55,000 to 70,000 clones; roughly 91% of them were singletons. About 1.5% of the sample is held by the ten biggest clonotypes. Sequencing was performed on PBMCs. The receptors derive from a woman younger than 35 in good health and CMV-seronegative.

The chain carries TRBV30 and TRBJ1-1; no clear D gene. Germline V gene lookup returns CDR1 GTSNPN and CDR2 SVGIG (reference sequence). V lost 3 bases and J lost 4, with 9 bases in between. This CDR3 has 12 amino acids. CDR3 nucleotides: TGTGCCTGGAGGCCTCGGGGCACTGAAGCTTTCTTT. Translated: CAWRPRGTEAFF.

The chain couples TRBV6-1 to TRBJ1-5, with 8 bases lining up with TRBD1. The CDR3 runs to 13 residues. V gave up 4 bases and J gave up 6 bases; unmatched junction bases: 2. Germline CDR1 MNHNS, CDR2 SASEGT. The CDR3 DNA reads as TGTGCCAGCAGTGGTGACAGGGGTCAGCCCCAGCATTTT. This encodes CASSGDRGQPQHF.

V and J are TRBV2 and TRBJ2-7; 8 nucleotides align to TRBD2. There are 17 residues in the CDR3. Trimming at V came to 5 bases and at J to 3 bases, leaving 15 bases not matched to a gene. Germline assignment: CDR1 SNHLY and CDR2 FYNNEI. In DNA form, the CDR3 reads TGTGCCAGCAGTTCTCAGAATGGACTAGCTCGGGTCTACGAGCAGTACTTC. This translates into CASSSQNGLARVYEQYF.

This rearrangement joins TRBV28 to TRBJ2-7; 7 positions agree with TRBD2. V lost 7 bases to trimming and J lost 3 bases; unmatched junction nucleotides: 21. The CDR3 runs to 18 residues. Germline CDR1 MDHEN, CDR2 SYDVKM. The CDR3 nucleotides read TGTGCCAGCATGAGTAGGGTGGCTAGCGGAGGGAGGCTCTACGAGCAGTACTTC. Translated, it gives CASMSRVASGGRLYEQYF.

This sequence joins TRBV27 and TRBJ2-3; 7 nucleotides line up with TRBD2. CDR3 length: 18 amino acids. Looked up from germline, CDR1 is MNHEY and CDR2 is SMNVEV (reference sequence). V shed 5 bases and J 0 bases; nucleotides not matched to a gene: 14. This chain's CDR3 is CASSPGRGSTISTDTQYF. The CDR3 coding sequence is TGTGCCAGCAGTCCGGGACGCGGGAGCACGATTAGCACAGATACGCAGTATTTT.

The gene calls are TRBV5-1 and TRBJ2-2, with D perhaps TRBD2 (5 bases). The CDR3 has 15 residues. The germline V gene encodes CDR1 SGHRS and CDR2 YFSETQ. V was shortened by 2 bases and J by 3 bases, with 11 bases between the two germline ends. This chain's CDR3 is CASSFEGSYTGELFF. The CDR3 DNA sequence: TGCGCCAGCAGCTTCGAGGGCAGTTACACCGGGGAGCTGTTTTTT.

The genes are TRBV7-3 and TRBJ2-7, with D maybe TRBD1 (8 bases). The germline CDR1 and CDR2 sequences are SGHTA and FQGTGA. V dropped 5 bases and J dropped 4 bases, with 18 bases sitting between them. This CDR3 has 15 residues. The CDR3 reads CASSPSGGQDYEQYF. In nucleotides, the CDR3 is TGTGCCAGCAGCCCCTCGGGGGGACAGGATTACGAGCAGTACTTC.

This chain links TRBV28 with TRBJ2-7; maybe TRBD2 (5 bases). Germline CDR1 and CDR2: MDHEN and SYDVKM. The CDR3 covers 13 residues. Trimming stripped 3 bases from V and 12 bases from J, with 18 bases between. The CDR3 DNA reads TGTGCCAGCAGTTTCCAAGGGAGCCCTTCCCCGTACTTC. Encoded protein: CASSFQGSPSPYF.

The genes are TRBV4-2 and TRBJ2-3; 10 nucleotides line up with TRBD2. Germline V gene lookup returns CDR1 LGHNA and CDR2 YNFKEQ. The CDR3 has 17 residues. The V and J ends lost 4 bases and 4 bases, in that order; junction bases with no gene match: 11. CDR3 nucleotides: TGTGCCAGCAGCCCCCAGGGGCTAGCGGGAGATCCAGATACGCAGTATTTT. It yields the protein CASSPQGLAGDPDTQYF.

The rearrangement uses TRBV5-1 and TRBJ1-4; the D gene is possibly TRBD1 (6 bases). The length of the CDR3 is 15 residues. V lost 3 bases and J lost 3, with 12 bases in between. Germline V gene sequence: CDR1 SGHRS, CDR2 YFSETQ. The CDR3 reads CASSYRDSPNEKLFF. As DNA, the CDR3 is TGCGCCAGCAGCTACAGGGATTCTCCTAATGAAAAACTGTTTTTT.

This chain links TRBV6-6 with TRBJ2-7, with 7 bases lining up with TRBD2. Germline assignment: CDR1 MNHNY and CDR2 SVGAGI (reference sequence). V was clipped by 2 bases and J by 4 bases; unmatched bases: 8. This CDR3 has 15 amino acids. The CDR3 coding sequence is TGTGCCAGCAGTTACACGGGAGGTGGTATTTACGAGCAGTACTTC. It yields the protein CASSYTGGGIYEQYF.

The chain uses TRBV7-2 and TRBJ1-4; 7 nucleotides match TRBD1. The germline gives CDR1 SGHTA, CDR2 FQGNSA. CDR3 length equals 15 residues. V lost 1 base and J lost 8; bases outside the gene matches: 7. CDR3 sequence (DNA): TGTGCCAGCAGCTTAGTGGAGGGGGCGCGGGAAAAACTGTTTTTT. Translating gives CASSLVEGAREKLFF.

The rearrangement joins TRBV2 to TRBJ2-4; a weak D match, TRBD1 (6 bases). Germline V gene sequence: CDR1 SNHLY, CDR2 FYNNEI. The CDR3 is 13 amino acids. V was trimmed by 4 bases and J by 5 bases, leaving 9 bases between them. This CDR3 is CASSVEGENIQYF. The CDR3 DNA reads TGTGCCAGCAGTGTTGAGGGGGAAAACATTCAGTACTTC.

Written as DNA, the CDR3 is TGTGCCATCAGTTCAGGGCCCAACTATGGCTACACCTTC. Its protein product is CAISSGPNYGYTF. This sequence joins TRBV10-3 and TRBJ1-2, with a possible D match to TRBD1 (5 bases). Trimming left V 5 bases short and J 2 bases short, with 9 bases between. Germline CDR1 is ENHRY and CDR2 is SYGVKD. The CDR3 extends over 13 amino acids.

This clone was recorded once. The chain employs TRBV27 and TRBJ2-1, with D perhaps matching TRBD1 (5 bases). The V end lost 7 bases, the J end lost 6 bases, and 19 bases lay between the germline ends. Germline lookup yields CDR1 MNHEY and CDR2 SMNVEV (reference sequence). This CDR3 comprises 15 residues. The CDR3 DNA follows: TGTGCCAGCAAACAGGACACCTCTAGATTCAATGAGCAGTTCTTC. This gives the protein CASKQDTSRFNEQFF.

V is TRBV5-4 and J is TRBJ2-5, with TRBD2 identical over 7 bases. Looked up from germline, CDR1 is SGHNT and CDR2 is YYREEE (reference sequence). CDR3 length equals 14 residues. After removal of 1 base from V and 2 bases from J, the junction contained 2 bases not matched to a gene. This CDR3 is CASSLPGLQETQYF. CDR3 bases: TGTGCCAGCAGCTTGCCGGGACTACAAGAGACCCAGTACTTC.

The V call is TRBV4-3, the J call TRBJ2-2, with 9 bases aligning to TRBD1. CDR3 length: 17 amino acids. The germline CDR1 and CDR2 sequences are LGHNA and YSLEER. Trimming took 3 bases from V and 7 from J; bases not matched to a gene: 12. This CDR3 is CASSQAGSGTGYGELFF. The CDR3 DNA reads TGCGCCAGCAGCCAGGCTGGGTCCGGGACAGGGTACGGGGAGCTGTTTTTT.

The rearrangement uses TRBV7-2 and TRBJ2-3; TRBD2 is a possible D gene (6 bases). Looked up from germline, CDR1 is SGHTA and CDR2 is FQGNSA. CDR3 length: 15 amino acids. V was shortened by 7 bases and J by 1 base, with 15 bases between the two germline ends. CDR3 sequence reads: CASTISLAGTDTQYF. The CDR3 DNA reads as TGTGCCAGCACCATCTCACTAGCCGGCACAGATACGCAGTATTTT.

V gene TRBV9 combines with J gene TRBJ2-7; 7 bases fit TRBD2. The junction had 2 bases not matched to a gene; V was cut back by 2 bases and J by 0 bases. Germline values: CDR1 SGDLS, CDR2 YYNGEE. This CDR3 is built from 14 residues. In DNA, the CDR3 is TGTGCCAGCAGCGTGGGGGGGGTCTCCTACGAGCAGTACTTC. Translation gives CASSVGGVSYEQYF.

CDR3 sequence (DNA): TGTGCCAGCAGCCCCTGGGGGGGGCCTGATATTGAGACCCAGTACTTC. Protein: CASSPWGGPDIETQYF. This sequence joins TRBV4-2 and TRBJ2-5, with a tentative D call TRBD2 (7 bases). The CDR3 totals 16 residues. The germline V and J ends were trimmed by 4 bases and 5 bases, with 20 bases remaining between them. Germline CDR1 LGHNA, CDR2 YNFKEQ.

The chain is built from TRBV28 and TRBJ2-1; D perhaps matches TRBD1 (6 bases). Trimming removed 8 bases from V and 4 bases from J, with 9 bases in between. The CDR3 runs to 12 residues. Germline CDR1 reads MDHEN; CDR2 reads SYDVKM. The CDR3 DNA sequence: TGTGCCAGCGCAGGGGCGTACAATGAGCAGTTCTTC. It encodes CASAGAYNEQFF.

The chain has TRBV4-1 and TRBJ1-2, with a tentative D call TRBD1 (6 bases). Germline V gene lookup returns CDR1 MGHRA and CDR2 YSYEKL. V was shortened by 4 bases and J by 7 bases, with 19 bases between the two germline ends. CDR3 length: 15 residues. The CDR3 here is CASSREGGSEFGYTF. The DNA of the CDR3 is TGCGCCAGCAGCCGCGAGGGGGGGTCTGAGTTTGGCTACACCTTC.

The rearrangement uses TRBV19 and TRBJ2-1, with TRBD2 identical over 13 bases. Germline lookup yields CDR1 LNHDA and CDR2 SQIVND (reference sequence). V trimming: 10 bases; J trimming: 4 bases; junction bases outside the gene matches: 16. The CDR3 is 18 residues long. The CDR3 sequence: CATKTGTSGNAPYNEQFF. The CDR3 coding sequence is TGTGCCACTAAAACCGGGACTAGCGGGAATGCCCCTTACAATGAGCAGTTCTTC.